The entry below describes one TCR beta chain. This sample stems from a study of blood T cell repertoires in COVID-19. Participants had their cohort set by participant-reported clinical history. Sequencing was performed with immunoSEQ multiplex PCR; in TCRdb, only in-frame clones are kept and a portion is missing. The table records around 330,000 clones, 89% of them present only once. Germline assignment: CDR1 MNHEY and CDR2 SMNVEV (reference sequence). The V end was cut by 4 bases, the J end by 4 bases, with 10 bases between. This CDR3 is 13 amino acids long. Material for sequencing was PBMCs or T cells enriched from blood (not recorded which). The origin of this receptor is a woman aged 40 to 50 who had recovered from COVID-19. The chain couples TRBV27 to TRBJ1-2, with D unresolved. The CDR3 DNA is TGTGCCAGCAGTTCCTCCGCGAGCTATGGCTACACCTTC. Residues: CASSSSASYGYTF.